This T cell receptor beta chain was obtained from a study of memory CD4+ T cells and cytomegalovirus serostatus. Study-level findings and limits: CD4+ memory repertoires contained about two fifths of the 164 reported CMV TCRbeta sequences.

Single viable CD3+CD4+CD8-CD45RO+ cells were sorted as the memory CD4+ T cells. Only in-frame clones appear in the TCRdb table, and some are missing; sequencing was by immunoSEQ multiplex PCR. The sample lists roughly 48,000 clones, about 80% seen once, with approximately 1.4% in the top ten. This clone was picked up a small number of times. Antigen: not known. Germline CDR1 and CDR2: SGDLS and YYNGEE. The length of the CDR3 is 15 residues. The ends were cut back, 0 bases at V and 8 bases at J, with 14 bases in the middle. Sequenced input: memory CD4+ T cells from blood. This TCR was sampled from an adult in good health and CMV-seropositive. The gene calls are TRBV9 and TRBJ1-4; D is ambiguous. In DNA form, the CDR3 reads TGTGCCAGCAGCGTAGGGATGGGTAATGGAGAAAAACTGTTTTTT. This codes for CASSVGMGNGEKLFF.